This T cell receptor beta chain was profiled in a study of blood T cell repertoires in COVID-19 (dated by TCRdb to the early 2020s). Turning to the overall study: Samples covering the acute and convalescent phases of COVID-19 were provided by collaborators in the United States, Italy and Spain. The samples were drawn from two sources: the first 160 participants of the ongoing ImmuneRACE study, and 1,000 to 1,500 subjects contributed by 6 global collaborators. Where available, HLA class I and class II types were obtained from metadata supplied by the sample provider rather than from assay-based typing. The prospective study material was composed of cDNA or gDNA derived from T cells, B-cell-depleted T cells, or PBMCs. Sample metadata almost always included a de-identified subject ID, COVID-19 status, age in years and sex. Deeply sampled blood TCRbeta repertoires from subjects exposed to, actively infected with, or recovered from COVID-19 were included in the dataset. The repertoires were released in a freely available public database meant as a resource for research on the immune response to SARS-CoV-2.

What the authors observed across the whole study: The quantity of clinical and demographic metadata differed by source and by participant and was supplied without curation.

Regarding this clone: It has no known antigen specificity. No clone much larger than this one lies a single base away; base qualities are absent.

In Seattle, one collaborating source enrolled patients while the infection was active and tracked those patients longitudinally over the course of disease. Each collaborating institution followed its own protocols to collect whole blood in K2EDTA tubes. Collaborator samples were shipped for TCRbeta analysis as frozen whole blood, isolated PBMCs, or DNA extracted from either sample type. TCRbeta CDR3 regions were amplified from genomic DNA using the immunoSEQ Assay, a bias-controlled multiplex PCR. In the original analysis: The number of nucleated cells in each sample was estimated by amplification of reference gene primers within the assay. To quantify the absolute abundance of each unique TCRbeta CDR3 rearrangement, sequence reads were collapsed and filtered. For each sample, productive Simpson clonality was calculated by taking the square root of Simpson's diversity index across productive rearrangements. The source is immuneACCESS, and TCRdb retained only in-frame sequences with V and J called. Part of the clones is not carried over; for the studies checked, unresolved V genes explain less than half of this, and the remainder is unexplained. V and J calls and clone size follow that table, whereas D and trimming were derived from the DNA. Within this sample are around 290,000 clones, with less than 90% of them counted one time only. The ten largest make up approximately 14% of the sample.

The germline ends are 6 bases apart after V is trimmed by 1 base and J by 4 bases. Including cysteine and phenylalanine, the CDR3 has 13 amino acids. The kept DNA is CDR3 alone, 39 bases in frame from the first base. CDR1 is given as SGHNT and CDR2 as YENEEA, both from the germline V gene. The sample was peripheral blood. The clonotype comes from an older woman with COVID-19, enrolled during active disease. The sequence links TRBV11-3 to TRBJ2-3; no D gene can be assigned with confidence. CDR3 protein: CASSLAPADTQYF. The bases read TGTGCCAGCAGCTTAGCCCCAGCAGATACGCAGTATTTT.